The present T cell receptor (beta chain) was sequenced within a study of shared clonotypes between healthy human individuals. About the study: Plates per donor: three CD4 naive, three CD4 memory, two CD8 naive, one CD8 memory.

General study findings and limits: Memory subsets generally showed lower estimated richness than naive subsets.

The CD4+ fraction was divided into a CD45RA+ naive subset and a CD45RA-negative memory subset. A word on this clone: As yet, its antigen is unknown. This sample also contains other DNA sequences that code for the same CDR3.

V lost 1 base, J lost 3 bases, and 7 bases lay in between. The CDR3 extends over 13 amino acids. Germline V lookup: CDR1 MDHEN, CDR2 SYDVKM. Clones were sequenced by immunoSEQ multiplex PCR, and TCRdb holds only the in-frame ones, with some missing. Found here are hundreds of thousands of clones, around four fifths of them singletons; the top ten hold roughly 2%. The chain uses TRBV28 and TRBJ2-7; D gene ambiguous. The sequencing input was memory CD4+ T cells sorted from blood. The subset denotes: CD45RA-negative fraction. This receptor was obtained from a woman in her twenties or thirties in good health. The CDR3 loop is CASSLLSGYEQYF. The CDR3 nucleotides read TGTGCCAGCAGTTTATTGTCAGGCTACGAGCAGTACTTC.